This T cell receptor beta chain came from a study of blood T cell repertoires in COVID-19. Study as a whole: Acute and convalescent COVID-19 specimens originated in the United States, Italy and Spain.

Authors' processing steps: Reference gene primer amplification gave estimated nucleated cell counts. The protocol was immunoSEQ multiplex PCR, while the TCRdb copy is restricted to in-frame clones and leaves out a portion. The V and J calls and clone size come from that table; D and trimming were worked out from the DNA. This sample has 350,000 to 450,000 clones, with about nine tenths found just once. Recruitment covered 25 or so US areas and drew participants whose ages spanned about 18 to 100 years. Cohort allocation depended upon clinical history that participants reported. The CDR3 length is 14 residues. Looked up from germline, CDR1 is SGHAT and CDR2 is FQNNGV. Trimming cost V 0 bases and J 1 base, with 6 bases left between them.

The specimen was PBMCs or T cells enriched from blood (not recorded which). This chain joins TRBV11-2 and TRBJ1-1, with no clear D. This TCR came from a woman in her thirties who had recovered from COVID-19. The DNA of the CDR3 is TGTGCCAGCAGCTTAGATCCGTGGAACACTGAAGCTTTCTTT. The encoded protein is CASSLDPWNTEAFF.